This is a list of T cell receptor beta chains from one sample in a study of control samples from healthy donors and cancer patients. Here immunoSEQ multiplex PCR was the method, and the copy in TCRdb shows in-frame clones only, minus some. The sample carries tens of thousands of clones, more than 75% recorded once. Sequenced input: blood. Every receptor here comes from a man aged 45-65 years in good health. Both conserved end residues are part of each CDR3. A D gene is named only where the DNA matches it firmly. Only some rows state a clone size, as once, few, many or a class for expanded clones.

D gene: -
clone size: -
CDR3 length: 14
V gene: TRBV7-3
J gene: TRBJ1-1
CDR3 protein: CASRWGRSSTEAFF
CDR3 DNA: TGTGCCAGCAGGTGGGGACGAAGTAGCACTGAAGCTTTCTTT

D gene: -
clone size: few
CDR3 length: 13
V gene: TRBV6-5
J gene: TRBJ1-5
CDR3 protein: CASRVHGIGPQHF
CDR3 DNA: TGTGCCAGCAGAGTACACGGAATTGGGCCCCAGCATTTT

D gene: -
clone size: -
CDR3 length: 14
V gene: TRBV10-3
J gene: TRBJ1-4
CDR3 protein: CAIRGDGGNEKLFF
CDR3 DNA: TGTGCCATCAGAGGGGACGGAGGTAATGAAAAACTGTTTTTT

D gene: -
clone size: -
CDR3 length: 15
V gene: TRBV11-1
J gene: TRBJ1-4
CDR3 protein: CASSLAGQPGEKLFF
CDR3 DNA: TGTGCCAGCAGCTTAGCCGGACAACCTGGAGAAAAACTGTTTTTT

D gene: -
clone size: -
CDR3 length: 14
V gene: TRBV7-9
J gene: TRBJ1-1
CDR3 protein: CASSLTGGVTEAFF
CDR3 DNA: TGTGCCAGCAGCTTAACGGGGGGCGTCACTGAAGCTTTCTTT

D gene: -
clone size: -
CDR3 length: 16
V gene: TRBV21-1
J gene: TRBJ2-4
CDR3 protein: CASSKSPAGRKNIQYF
CDR3 DNA: TGTGCCAGCAGCAAATCCCCCGCAGGGAGAAAAAACATTCAGTACTTC

D gene: TRBD1
clone size: -
CDR3 length: 17
V gene: TRBV15
J gene: TRBJ2-1
CDR3 protein: CATSTDLDRGSYNEQFF
CDR3 DNA: TGTGCCACCAGCACGGACCTGGACAGGGGGTCCTACAATGAGCAGTTCTTC

D gene: -
clone size: -
CDR3 length: 14
V gene: TRBV5-3
J gene: TRBJ2-3
CDR3 protein: CARSCVVIKDTQYF
CDR3 DNA: TGTGCCAGAAGCTGCGTCGTCATCAAAGATACGCAGTATTTT

D gene: -
clone size: once
CDR3 length: 17
V gene: TRBV23-1
J gene: TRBJ1-3
CDR3 protein: CASSHRAVFSSGNTIYF
CDR3 DNA: TGCGCCAGCAGTCACCGGGCCGTTTTCAGCTCTGGAAACACCATATATTTT

D gene: -
clone size: -
CDR3 length: 16
V gene: TRBV3-1/TRBV3-2
J gene: TRBJ2-7
CDR3 protein: CASSRETGKPSYEQYF
CDR3 DNA: TGTGCCAGCAGCCGGGAGACAGGAAAACCTTCCTACGAGCAGTACTTC

D gene: -
clone size: -
CDR3 length: 13
V gene: TRBV2
J gene: TRBJ1-2
CDR3 protein: CASSAGPQGGYTF
CDR3 DNA: TGTGCCAGCAGTGCCGGACCTCAGGGGGGCTACACCTTC

D gene: -
clone size: -
CDR3 length: 16
V gene: TRBV5-4
J gene: TRBJ1-3
CDR3 protein: CASSSKTESSGNTIYF
CDR3 DNA: TGTGCCAGCAGCTCAAAGACCGAAAGCTCTGGAAACACCATATATTTT

D gene: TRBD1
clone size: -
CDR3 length: 16
V gene: TRBV5-1
J gene: TRBJ2-2
CDR3 protein: CASSLTGTGNTGELFF
CDR3 DNA: TGCGCCAGCAGCTTAACCGGGACAGGGAACACCGGGGAGCTGTTTTTT

D gene: -
clone size: -
CDR3 length: 15
V gene: TRBV18
J gene: TRBJ1-1
CDR3 protein: CASSPHNEIGTEAFF
CDR3 DNA: TGTGCCAGCTCACCCCATAACGAGATCGGCACTGAAGCTTTCTTT

D gene: -
clone size: few
CDR3 length: 15
V gene: TRBV6-6
J gene: TRBJ1-2
CDR3 protein: CASSNLQTGGYGYTF
CDR3 DNA: TGTGCCAGCAGCAACCTTCAAACGGGGGGCTATGGCTACACCTTC

D gene: -
clone size: -
CDR3 length: 16
V gene: TRBV20-1
J gene: TRBJ2-2
CDR3 protein: CSASDQTGSNTGELFF
CDR3 DNA: TGCAGTGCTAGTGACCAGACAGGCAGCAACACCGGGGAGCTGTTTTTT

D gene: -
clone size: -
CDR3 length: 14
V gene: TRBV7-2
J gene: TRBJ1-6
CDR3 protein: CASSLPGWGSPLHF
CDR3 DNA: TGTGCCAGCAGCTTACCAGGGTGGGGTTCACCCCTCCACTTT

D gene: -
clone size: -
CDR3 length: 15
V gene: TRBV4-3
J gene: TRBJ2-1
CDR3 protein: CASSQAFVSGNEQFF
CDR3 DNA: TGCGCCAGCAGCCAAGCTTTCGTCTCCGGCAATGAGCAGTTCTTC

D gene: -
clone size: -
CDR3 length: 11
V gene: TRBV5-1
J gene: TRBJ2-3
CDR3 protein: CASSATDTQYF
CDR3 DNA: TGCGCCAGCAGCGCTACAGATACGCAGTATTTT

D gene: TRBD2
clone size: few
CDR3 length: 15
V gene: TRBV6-4
J gene: TRBJ2-1
CDR3 protein: CASSVTSGGADEQFF
CDR3 DNA: TGTGCCAGCAGTGTGACTAGCGGGGGGGCCGATGAGCAGTTCTTC

D gene: TRBD1
clone size: -
CDR3 length: 13
V gene: TRBV10-3
J gene: TRBJ1-1
CDR3 protein: CAISSRQGAEAFF
CDR3 DNA: TGTGCCATCAGTTCGAGACAGGGCGCTGAAGCTTTCTTT

D gene: TRBD1
clone size: -
CDR3 length: 16
V gene: TRBV6-1
J gene: TRBJ1-1
CDR3 protein: CASSEKWDRVRTEAFF
CDR3 DNA: TGTGCCAGCAGTGAAAAGTGGGACAGGGTAAGGACTGAAGCTTTCTTT